This TCR beta chain was sequenced for a study of shared clonotypes between healthy human individuals. CD45RO negativity and positive selection for CCR7 defined naive CD8 cells, a population that excluded terminally differentiated effector memory CD45RA+ cells. The CDR3 is 13 amino acids. Germline assignment: CDR1 SGHVS and CDR2 FQNEAQ. Losses at the gene ends were 5 bases for V and 3 bases for J; bases not matched to a gene: 3. TCRdb's copy holds only in-frame clones and misses some; the assay was immunoSEQ multiplex PCR. The sample lists millions of clones; about 93% were seen once. The TCR was taken from a young man in good health. Some clones in this sample may be carry-over from other donors' samples. The chain carries TRBV7-8 and TRBJ1-1; TRBD1 aligns across 7 bases. The sample was naive CD8+ T cells from PBMCs. The DNA for the CDR3 is TGTGCCAGCAGCCCCACAGGGGACACTGAAGCTTTCTTT. Its translation: CASSPTGDTEAFF.